This entry lists 20 T cell receptor beta chains sequenced from one sample in a study of blood T cell repertoires in COVID-19. TCRdb's table, derived via immunoSEQ multiplex PCR, lists solely in-frame clones and lacks some. This table holds just over 300,000 clones, roughly nine tenths found once. Sequencing input: peripheral blood. All receptors derive from a young woman with COVID-19, enrolled during active disease.

The chain combines TRBV4-2 with TRBJ2-7; D not certain. Germline-derived CDR1 and CDR2 are LGHNA and YNFKEQ. The CDR3 sequence is 13 residues long. V shed 3 bases and J shed 4 bases, with 10 bases lying between them. The CDR3 DNA reads TGTGCCAGCAGCCACCCCGGCGGTTACGAGCAGTACTTC. It is translated as CASSHPGGYEQYF.

Here the CDR3 reads CASSEKLRQGMNYGYTF. The DNA of the CDR3 is TGTGCCAGCAGTGAAAAGTTGCGACAGGGGATGAACTATGGCTACACCTTC. The chain has TRBV6-1 and TRBJ1-2, with 8 bases aligning to TRBD1. After removal of 2 bases from V and 2 bases from J, the junction contained 10 bases not matched to a gene. The CDR3 extends over 17 amino acids. Germline loops: CDR1 MNHNS, CDR2 SASEGT.

V is TRBV2 and J is TRBJ2-1, with D possibly matching TRBD1 (5 bases). V shed 4 bases and J shed 7 bases, with 17 bases lying between them. The germline V gene encodes CDR1 SNHLY and CDR2 FYNNEI. The CDR3 totals 15 residues. The CDR3 DNA reads TGTGCCAGCAGTGGCAGGGAAGGGTTAGGGAATGAGCAGTTCTTC. Translation gives CASSGREGLGNEQFF.

The V gene is TRBV7-8, the J gene TRBJ1-5; a possible D gene is TRBD1 (6 bases). The CDR3 has 15 amino acids. Germline CDR1 SGHVS, CDR2 FQNEAQ. V lost 2 bases and J lost 3, with 11 bases in between. The CDR3 coding sequence is TGTGCCAGCAGCTTATCGACAGGTTTCAATCAGCCCCAGCATTTT. It yields the protein CASSLSTGFNQPQHF.

J is TRBJ2-5 and V is TRBV2, with D unresolved. Germline values: CDR1 SNHLY, CDR2 FYNNEI. The CDR3 has 11 residues. Trimming cost V 3 bases and J 5 bases, with 4 bases left between them. The CDR3 sequence: CASSDEETQYF. Here the CDR3 DNA reads TGTGCCAGCAGTGACGAGGAGACCCAGTACTTC.

This clone was seen once. The gene calls are TRBV21-1 and TRBJ1-1; the tabulated D call, TRBD1, remains unverified against the DNA. TRBV21-1 is a recognized pseudogene. The CDR3 contains 16 residues. The CDR3: CASSKGIDRMNTEAFF. CDR3 sequence (DNA): TGTGCCAGCAGCAAAGGAATTGACAGGATGAACACTGAAGCTTTCTTT.

Only one count was recorded for this clone. The V call is TRBV5-6, the J call TRBJ2-6, with D possibly TRBD2 on 5 matching bases. Germline V gene sequence: CDR1 SGHDT, CDR2 YYEEEE. Trimming stripped 0 bases from V and 0 bases from J, with 13 bases between. This CDR3 is built from 18 residues. CDR3 in DNA: TGTGCCAGCAGCTTGGCCGGGGTAGGTCGCTCTGGGGCCAACGTCCTGACTTTC. This sequence encodes CASSLAGVGRSGANVLTF.

The rearrangement links TRBV7-9 to TRBJ1-6; D possibly corresponds to TRBD1 (6 bases). V lost 7 bases and J lost 6, with 7 bases in between. The germline V gene encodes CDR1 SEHNR and CDR2 FQNEAQ (reference sequence). The CDR3 runs 12 residues. The CDR3 DNA sequence: TGTGCCAGCACAGGGGTTAATTCACCCCTCCACTTT. It encodes CASTGVNSPLHF.

The V and J genes are TRBV5-4 and TRBJ1-6; 7 positions agree with TRBD1. Looked up from germline, CDR1 is SGHNT and CDR2 is YYREEE (reference sequence). V was clipped by 4 bases and J by 4 bases; unmatched bases: 2. CDR3 length: 14 amino acids. The CDR3 nucleotides are TGTGCCAGCAGCGGGACAGATTATAATTCACCCCTCCACTTT. Translation gives CASSGTDYNSPLHF.

The chain recombines TRBV7-2 with TRBJ1-2; 10 bases are a match to TRBD1. The CDR3 has 17 amino acids. V lost 3 bases, J lost 1 base, and 8 bases stayed unmatched. The germline V gene encodes CDR1 SGHTA and CDR2 FQGNSA. CDR3 nucleotides: TGTGCCAGCAGCTTGCGGCGGGACAGGGGCCTTAACTATGGCTACACCTTC. Translated, it gives CASSLRRDRGLNYGYTF.

The sample holds one count of this clone. The chain combines TRBV5-6 with TRBJ2-3, with 7 bases aligning to TRBD1. Looked up from germline, CDR1 is SGHDT and CDR2 is YYEEEE. The CDR3 is 14 residues long. V lost 4 bases to trimming and J lost 2 bases; unmatched junction nucleotides: 4. The CDR3 is CASSPTGITDTQYF. The CDR3 nucleotides read TGTGCCAGCAGCCCGACAGGGATCACAGATACGCAGTATTTT.

This clone was counted a single time. This chain uses TRBV11-2 with TRBJ1-1, with TRBD1 as a possible D gene (5 bases). CDR3 length: 14 amino acids. V dropped 3 bases and J dropped 1 base, with 9 bases sitting between them. The germline gives CDR1 SGHAT, CDR2 FQNNGV. The DNA of the CDR3 is TGTGCCAGCAGCTTTGGGGGAGGGAACACTGAAGCTTTCTTT. Translation: CASSFGGGNTEAFF.

This chain links TRBV18 with TRBJ2-7, with 14 bases lining up with TRBD2. This CDR3 is 15 amino acids long. V lost 5 bases, J lost 5 bases, and 5 bases stayed unmatched. Germline V gene lookup returns CDR1 KGHSH and CDR2 LQKENI. Here the CDR3 DNA reads TGTGCCAGCTCAAGACTAGCGGGGGGGAGGAACGAGCAGTACGTC. As protein: CASSRLAGGRNEQYV.

The V call is TRBV7-9, the J call TRBJ2-5, with a tentative D call TRBD2 (7 bases). The CDR3 totals 16 residues. Germline V gives CDR1 SEHNR, CDR2 FQNEAQ (reference sequence). The V gene lost 5 bases and the J gene lost 5 bases, with 21 bases spanning the gap. Here the CDR3 DNA reads TGTGCCAGCAGCCCCCCGGGGAGGGGGGGGCCGGAGACCCAGTACTTC. This sequence encodes CASSPPGRGGPETQYF.

The CDR3: CASSKQGASDTQYF. The CDR3 bases are TGTGCCAGCAGCAAACAGGGGGCCTCAGATACGCAGTATTTT. The J gene is TRBJ2-3, the V gene TRBV7-9; TRBD1 matches at 9 bases. The trim removed 5 bases at V and 4 bases at J, leaving 4 bases unmatched. The CDR3 has 14 amino acids. Germline V gene data show CDR1 as SEHNR and CDR2 as FQNEAQ (reference sequence). The full variable domain, completed using reference TRBV7-9 and TRBJ2-3, is DTGVSQNPRHKITKRGQNVTFRCDPISEHNRLYWYRQTLGQGPEFLTYFQNEAQLEKSRLLSDRFSAERPKGSFSTLEIQRTEQGDSAMYLCASSKQGASDTQYFGPGTRLTVL.

J is TRBJ2-5 and V is TRBV2; D gene uncertain. Trimming cost V 8 bases and J 1 base, with 5 bases left between them. Germline V CDR1 and CDR2: SNHLY, FYNNEI. CDR3 length equals 11 residues. CDR3 in DNA: TGTGCCAGCGGCAGCCAAGAGACCCAGTACTTC. Its protein product is CASGSQETQYF.

The rearrangement uses TRBV18 and TRBJ1-5, with 7 positions matching TRBD1. Germline CDR1 KGHSH, CDR2 LQKENI. V lost 5 bases to trimming and J lost 5 bases; unmatched junction nucleotides: 6. The CDR3 totals 14 residues. The CDR3 sequence: CASSAQGLYQPQHF. CDR3 in DNA: TGTGCCAGCTCAGCACAGGGGTTGTATCAGCCCCAGCATTTT.

The chain links TRBV11-2 to TRBJ1-1, with D tentatively TRBD1 (5 bases). The germline V gene encodes CDR1 SGHAT and CDR2 FQNNGV. V lost 3 bases to trimming and J lost 5 bases, with 13 bases between them. The CDR3 sequence is 14 residues long. In nucleotides, the CDR3 is TGTGCCAGCAGCTTTGATTTCAGGGCTACTGAAGCTTTCTTT. As protein: CASSFDFRATEAFF.

J is TRBJ1-1 and V is TRBV27; D call uncertain. This CDR3 is 14 amino acids long. Germline CDR1 and CDR2: MNHEY and SMNVEV (reference sequence). V was shortened by 6 bases and J by 0 bases, with 11 bases between the two germline ends. The CDR3 spells CASRGLVMNTEAFF. CDR3 nucleotides: TGTGCCAGCAGAGGACTGGTCATGAACACTGAAGCTTTCTTT.

V gene TRBV9 combines with J gene TRBJ1-1, with a weak D call TRBD1 (6 bases). The CDR3 runs to 14 residues. The V and J ends lost 4 bases and 1 base respectively, with 11 bases between them. Looked up from germline, CDR1 is SGDLS and CDR2 is YYNGEE. In DNA, the CDR3 is TGTGCCAGCAGCACCCAGGGGACGAACACTGAAGCTTTCTTT. This translates into CASSTQGTNTEAFF.